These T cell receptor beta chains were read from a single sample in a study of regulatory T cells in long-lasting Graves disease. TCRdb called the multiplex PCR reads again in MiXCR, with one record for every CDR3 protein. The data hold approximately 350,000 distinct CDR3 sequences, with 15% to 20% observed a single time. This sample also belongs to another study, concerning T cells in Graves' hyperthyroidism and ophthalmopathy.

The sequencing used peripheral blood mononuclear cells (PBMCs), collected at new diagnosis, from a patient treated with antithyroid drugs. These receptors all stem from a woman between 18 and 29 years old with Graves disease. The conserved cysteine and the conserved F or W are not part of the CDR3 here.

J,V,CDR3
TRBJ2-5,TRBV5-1,ASSLGTEQETQY
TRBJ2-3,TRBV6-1,ASSNRGNTQY
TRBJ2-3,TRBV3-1,ASSLTWASGRRGADTQY
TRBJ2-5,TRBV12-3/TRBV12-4,ASTRAGGPQETQY
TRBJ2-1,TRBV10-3,AIGSAGVRLNEQF
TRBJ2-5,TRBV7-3,ASSPTPLAGGQETQY
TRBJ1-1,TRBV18,ASSPPAGNEAF
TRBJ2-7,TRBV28,ASSLGVFWQY
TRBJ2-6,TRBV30,AWDRTGANVLT
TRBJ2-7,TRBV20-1,SAIGDKKEQY
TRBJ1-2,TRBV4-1,ASSQAGERGYT
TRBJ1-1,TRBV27,ASTDRGSVNTEAF
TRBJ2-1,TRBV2,ASSADSLYNEQF
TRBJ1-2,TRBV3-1,ASSQGGGYT
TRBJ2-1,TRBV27,ASSLGGRGSNEQF
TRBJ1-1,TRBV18,ASSPNPDTEAF
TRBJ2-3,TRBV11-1,ASSWGGTHRPDTQY